The 11 T cell receptor beta chains listed next were all sequenced from one sample in a study of a mutant IDH1 vaccine in newly diagnosed glioma. Assay: immunoSEQ multiplex PCR; the TCRdb copy retains only in-frame clones and omits some. The sample lists tens of thousands of clones, approximately 86% seen once, with 2% in the top ten. Specified time point: week 35, safety follow-up. The study gave 300 ug of mutant IDH1 20-mer peptide per vaccine dose, with topical imiquimod. Antigens for these TCRs are unknown. The specimen was PBMCs, collected from a glioma patient whose treatment included an IDH1 peptide vaccine. These receptors were obtained from a man aged 30 to 45 with glioma.

The chain has TRBV27 and TRBJ2-7; D is perhaps TRBD2 (6 bases). This CDR3 region has 16 residues. The germline V gene encodes CDR1 MNHEY and CDR2 SMNVEV (reference sequence). V was shortened by 5 bases and J by 3 bases, with 20 bases between the two germline ends. Here the CDR3 reads CASSPSVGGEIYEQYF. The CDR3 region has the DNA TGTGCCAGCAGTCCATCCGTGGGGGGTGAGATCTACGAGCAGTACTTC.

V is TRBV5-1 and J is TRBJ1-1; D unresolved. The CDR3 contains 13 residues. Trimming took off 4 bases at V and 1 base at J, with 8 bases between the two ends. Germline V gives CDR1 SGHRS, CDR2 YFSETQ. The DNA of the CDR3 is TGCGCCAGCAGCCTGGACGCGAACACTGAAGCTTTCTTT. Amino acids: CASSLDANTEAFF.

The V and J genes are TRBV7-9 and TRBJ1-3, with D hard to call. Germline-derived CDR1 and CDR2 are SEHNR and FQNEAQ (reference sequence). Trimming shortened V by 4 bases and J by 7 bases, and 14 bases separated the two germline ends. This CDR3 contains 14 residues. The CDR3 protein is CASSSPRAFNTIYF. CDR3 sequence (DNA): TGTGCCAGCAGCTCTCCTCGGGCCTTCAACACCATATATTTT.

V and J are TRBV6-1 and TRBJ2-3, with 8 bases aligning to TRBD2. The CDR3 is 14 amino acids. Germline V gene sequence: CDR1 MNHNS, CDR2 SASEGT. J gave up 2 bases and V 7 bases, and 5 bases lay outside the gene matches. The CDR3 bases are TGTGCCAGCACGAACGGGAGGGCCACAGATACGCAGTATTTT. It is translated as CASTNGRATDTQYF.

V and J are TRBV6-5 and TRBJ1-2; D gene ambiguous. The CDR3 consists of 10 residues. Per the germline V gene, CDR1 is MNHEY and CDR2 is SVGAGI. The V end lost 10 bases, the J end lost 8 bases, and 11 bases lay between the germline ends. The CDR3 loop reads CATRLGGYTF. CDR3 sequence (DNA): TGTGCCACCAGGCTTGGGGGCTACACCTTC.

The chain recombines TRBV5-4 with TRBJ2-3; the match to TRBD2 covers 12 bases. The J segment lost 5 bases and the V segment lost 3 bases, leaving 7 bases of the junction unmatched. Per the germline V gene, CDR1 is SGHNT and CDR2 is YYREEE (reference sequence). This CDR3 is built from 16 residues. CDR3 coding DNA: TGTGCCAGCAGCTCGGGGACTAGCGGGTTAATAGATACGCAGTATTTT. Protein: CASSSGTSGLIDTQYF.

Points on this clone: One junction end does not reproduce the germline sequence, and a read error may be involved. V is TRBV30 and J is TRBJ1-1; weak D call: TRBD1 (5 bases). The CDR3 spans 12 residues. CDR1 is GTSNPN, CDR2 SVGIG, per germline (reference sequence). The chain's CDR3 is CAWGVGGTEAFF. CDR3 nucleotide sequence: TGTGCCTGGGGTGTGGGGGGCACTGAAGCTTTCTTT.

This clone was seen a handful of times. The chain is built from TRBV2 and TRBJ2-7; possible D gene TRBD1, 6 bases. Germline V gene data show CDR1 as SNHLY and CDR2 as FYNNEI. Trimming cost V 4 bases and J 4 bases, with 14 bases left between them. CDR3 length: 14 amino acids. The DNA of the CDR3 is TGTGCCAGCAGTGTCGCAGGGGCTTCTTACGAGCAGTACTTC. Translation: CASSVAGASYEQYF.

The rearrangement uses TRBV5-8 and TRBJ2-1; D gene ambiguous. V lost 2 bases, J lost 0 bases, and 6 bases lay in between. Per germline, CDR1 SGHTS and CDR2 YDEGEE. This CDR3 region has 14 residues. The chain's CDR3 is CASSFPISYNEQFF. The DNA for the CDR3 is TGTGCCAGCAGCTTCCCAATCTCCTACAATGAGCAGTTCTTC.

The chain couples TRBV19 to TRBJ1-2; 8 positions match TRBD1. The CDR3 covers 15 residues. The germline V gene has CDR1 LNHDA and CDR2 SQIVND (reference sequence). Germline trimming cut 9 bases from V and 7 bases from J; bases unmatched to any gene: 16. The CDR3 nucleotides read TGTGCCAGCCACGGGGACAGGACAGTAACTAGTGGCTACACCTTC. Amino acid sequence: CASHGDRTVTSGYTF.

CDR3 sequence reads: CASSPLGADGTEAFF. The CDR3 coding sequence is TGTGCCAGCAGTCCCCTGGGCGCGGATGGCACTGAAGCTTTCTTT. The genes are TRBV5-4 and TRBJ1-1; D call uncertain. The CDR3 length is 15 residues. Germline lookup yields CDR1 SGHNT and CDR2 YYREEE (reference sequence). Trimming shortened V by 5 bases and J by 4 bases, and 18 bases separated the two germline ends. The variable domain in full, with the rest retrieved from reference TRBV5-4 and TRBJ1-1, is ETGVTQSPTHLIKTRGQQVTLRCSSQSGHNTVSWYQQALGQGPQFIFQYYREEENGRGNFPPRFSGLQFPNYSSELNVNALELDDSALYLCASSPLGADGTEAFFGQGTRLTVV.